These T cell receptor beta chains were read from a single sample in a study of cytomegalovirus exposure and HLA in healthy donors. The data were produced by immunoSEQ multiplex PCR, yet TCRdb's version contains in-frame clones alone and is incomplete. Of about 140,000 clones listed, around 82% are singletons. The material sequenced was PBMCs. Receptor source: a man aged 50 to 60 in good health and CMV-seronegative. Each CDR3 is given with its conserved first and last residue. The D gene is left open where the match is weak. Expanded clones are given a class, and other clones once, few, many or no size at all.

v_gene	j_gene	d_gene	abundance	CDR3aa	CDR3nt
TRBV29-1	TRBJ1-3	NA	few	CSVVRDSGNTIYF	TGCAGCGTTGTCAGGGACTCTGGAAACACCATATATTTT
TRBV2	TRBJ2-7	NA	NA	CASSNRQVYF	TGTGCCAGCAGTAACAGGCAGGTGTACTTC
TRBV30	TRBJ1-4	NA	NA	CAWSVRGGSEKLFF	TGTGCCTGGAGTGTACGTGGGGGGAGTGAAAAACTGTTTTTT
TRBV6-5	TRBJ2-5	TRBD2	NA	CASRWGAGETQYF	TGTGCCAGCAGGTGGGGAGCGGGGGAGACCCAGTACTTC
TRBV9	TRBJ1-2	TRBD1	once	CASSPHLTGLRYGYTF	TGTGCCAGCAGCCCCCACTTGACAGGGCTGAGGTATGGCTACACCTTC
TRBV9	TRBJ2-7	TRBD2	NA	CASSVGGRGSYEQYF	TGTGCCAGCAGCGTAGGGGGGAGGGGATCCTACGAGCAGTACTTC
TRBV4-1	TRBJ2-1	TRBD2	NA	CASNRGGAYNEQFF	TGCGCCAGCAACCGGGGGGGGGCCTACAATGAGCAGTTCTTC
TRBV19	TRBJ2-7	TRBD1	NA	CASSIRGGQTYEQYF	TGTGCCAGTAGTATAAGAGGGGGACAGACCTACGAGCAGTACTTC
TRBV5-6	TRBJ1-1	NA	NA	CASSLGRGCEAFF	TGTGCCAGCAGCTTGGGAAGGGGGTGTGAAGCTTTCTTT
TRBV5-1	TRBJ2-1	TRBD2	NA	CASSPAGGSYNEQFF	TGCGCCAGCAGCCCAGCGGGGGGATCCTACAATGAGCAGTTCTTC
TRBV5-1	TRBJ2-7	NA	NA	CASSLENSAGHHEQYF	TGCGCCAGCAGCTTGGAAAATTCGGCAGGGCACCACGAGCAGTACTTC
TRBV7-9	TRBJ1-1	TRBD1	NA	CASSFRQGVNTEAFF	TGTGCCAGCAGCTTTCGGCAGGGGGTGAACACTGAAGCTTTCTTT
TRBV18	TRBJ1-1	NA	NA	CASSPGVGIAEAFF	TGTGCCAGCTCACCCGGGGTGGGGATCGCTGAAGCTTTCTTT
TRBV11-2	TRBJ1-1	NA	NA	CASTIFESNTEAFF	TGTGCCAGCACCATATTCGAGTCGAACACTGAAGCTTTCTTT
TRBV27	TRBJ2-3	TRBD2	NA	CASSLKPPYRTSVADTQYF	TGTGCCAGCAGTTTAAAGCCTCCGTATCGGACTAGCGTCGCGGATACGCAGTATTTT
TRBV19	TRBJ2-1	NA	NA	CASSSGISYNEQFF	TGTGCCAGTAGTAGCGGGATTAGCTACAATGAGCAGTTCTTC
TRBV27	TRBJ1-5	NA	NA	CASSSTTPVNSNQPQHF	TGCGCCAGCAGCTCAACCACCCCGGTGAATAGCAATCAGCCCCAGCATTTT
TRBV5-6	TRBJ2-5	TRBD1	few	CASSLAVGTGRRETQYF	TGTGCCAGCAGCTTGGCCGTCGGGACAGGGCGACGGGAGACCCAGTACTTC
TRBV5-6	TRBJ2-5	TRBD1	once	CASSLRDRGLGETQYF	TGTGCCAGCAGCCTCCGGGACAGGGGGCTGGGGGAGACCCAGTACTTC
TRBV28	TRBJ1-2	NA	NA	CASSLSEGGYTF	TGTGCCAGCAGCCTCTCGGAGGGCGGCTACACCTTC
TRBV5-1	TRBJ2-2	NA	NA	CASSQGQNTGELFF	TGCGCCAGCAGTCAGGGACAGAACACCGGGGAGCTGTTTTTT
TRBV19	TRBJ1-2	TRBD1	NA	CASSIFGTGAANYGYTF	TGTGCCAGTAGTATCTTCGGGACAGGGGCCGCTAACTATGGCTACACCTTC
TRBV18	TRBJ1-4	NA	few	CASSPLRENEKLFF	TGTGCCAGCTCACCACTGAGGGAGAATGAAAAACTGTTTTTT
TRBV7-9	TRBJ2-3	TRBD2	NA	CASTLAGGGTDTQYF	TGTGCCAGCACCCTAGCGGGAGGCGGCACAGATACGCAGTATTTT
TRBV7-9	TRBJ2-7	TRBD1	NA	CASTTDRGFYEQYF	TGTGCCAGCACCACGGACAGGGGTTTCTACGAGCAGTACTTC
TRBV18	TRBJ1-5	NA	NA	CASSPYRDTTGSSNQPQHF	TGTGCCAGCTCACCATACCGGGACACGACCGGTTCTAGCAATCAGCCCCAGCATTTT
TRBV19	TRBJ1-1	TRBD1	few	CASRPGGTGDTEAFF	TGTGCCAGTAGGCCAGGGGGGACAGGGGACACTGAAGCTTTCTTT
TRBV19	TRBJ1-1	NA	NA	CATKGQNTEAFF	TGTGCCACAAAAGGACAGAACACTGAAGCTTTCTTT
TRBV15	TRBJ2-7	TRBD1	NA	CATSGWTGDREQYF	TGTGCCACCAGCGGCTGGACAGGGGACCGCGAGCAGTACTTC
TRBV7-9	TRBJ1-1	NA	NA	CATTRARDTEAFF	TGTGCCACAACCCGGGCGCGGGACACTGAAGCTTTCTTT
TRBV5-4	TRBJ1-2	NA	once	CASSLVGANYGYTF	TGTGCCAGCAGCTTGGTGGGCGCTAACTATGGCTACACCTTC
TRBV6-1	TRBJ1-5	NA	NA	CASSESGIQHF	TGTGCCAGCAGTGAATCGGGAATACAACATTTT
TRBV5-1	TRBJ1-2	TRBD1	NA	CASSSTGLGYTF	TGCGCCAGCAGCTCGACAGGGTTGGGCTACACCTTC
TRBV5-6	TRBJ2-7	NA	NA	CASGSGTPDYEQYF	TGTGCCAGCGGGTCCGGGACTCCGGACTACGAGCAGTACTTC
TRBV6-4	TRBJ2-4	NA	once	CASSDSPGNIQYF	TGTGCCAGCAGTGACTCCCCGGGAAACATTCAGTACTTC
TRBV7-9	TRBJ1-1	NA	NA	CASSLQENTEAFF	TGTGCCAGCAGCCTACAGGAGAACACTGAAGCTTTCTTT
TRBV18	TRBJ2-1	NA	NA	CASSPRSRADNEQFF	TGTGCCAGCTCACCAAGGTCTAGAGCAGACAATGAGCAGTTCTTC
TRBV7-2	TRBJ1-5	NA	once	CASSPGSNQPQHF	TGTGCCAGCAGCCCCGGGAGCAATCAGCCCCAGCATTTT
TRBV14	TRBJ2-1	TRBD1	NA	CASSRGGPYNEQFF	TGTGCCAGCAGCCGAGGGGGCCCCTACAATGAGCAGTTCTTC
TRBV2	TRBJ2-3	NA	NA	CASSEEAGTRYF	TGTGCCAGCAGTGAAGAAGCGGGTACACGGTATTTT
TRBV30	TRBJ1-2	NA	once	CAWSVRQAGGYTF	TGTGCCTGGAGTGTACGACAGGCCGGGGGCTACACCTTC
TRBV6-1	TRBJ1-2	NA	NA	CASKGGQPNYGYTF	TGTGCCAGCAAGGGGGGGCAACCTAACTATGGCTACACCTTC
TRBV6-1	TRBJ1-4	NA	NA	CASTTGGHLNEKLFF	TGTGCCAGCACCACGGGGGGGCACCTTAATGAAAAACTGTTTTTT
TRBV7-2	TRBJ2-7	NA	NA	CASSPGGASSYEQYF	TGTGCCAGCAGCCCTGGGGGGGCTAGCTCCTACGAGCAGTACTTC
TRBV30	TRBJ1-4	TRBD1	NA	CAIGDRGLSVGEKLFF	TGTGCCATAGGGGACAGGGGGCTTTCCGTTGGTGAAAAACTGTTTTTT
TRBV7-2	TRBJ2-5	TRBD2	NA	CASTERGGPTQYF	TGTGCCAGCACGGAGCGGGGGGGCCCTACCCAGTACTTC
TRBV19	TRBJ2-1	TRBD2	few	CASSIQGLSGVRPSSYNEQFF	TGTGCCAGTAGTATACAGGGACTTAGCGGGGTCAGACCGAGCTCCTACAATGAGCAGTTCTTC
TRBV20-1	TRBJ2-3	TRBD2	NA	CSAFDGRVKYF	TGCAGTGCTTTCGACGGGAGGGTGAAGTATTTT